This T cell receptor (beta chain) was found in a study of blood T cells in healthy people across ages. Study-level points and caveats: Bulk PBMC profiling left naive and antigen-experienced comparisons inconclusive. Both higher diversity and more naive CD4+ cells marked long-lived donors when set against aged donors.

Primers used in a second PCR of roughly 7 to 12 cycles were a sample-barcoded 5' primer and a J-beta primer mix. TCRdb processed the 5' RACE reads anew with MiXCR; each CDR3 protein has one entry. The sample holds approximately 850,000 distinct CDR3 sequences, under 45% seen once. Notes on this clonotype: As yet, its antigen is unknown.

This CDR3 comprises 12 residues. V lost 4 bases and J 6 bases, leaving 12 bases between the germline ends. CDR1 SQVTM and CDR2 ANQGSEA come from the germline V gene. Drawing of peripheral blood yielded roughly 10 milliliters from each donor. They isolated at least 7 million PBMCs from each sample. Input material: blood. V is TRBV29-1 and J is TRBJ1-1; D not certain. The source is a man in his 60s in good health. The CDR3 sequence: CSVGREVAEAFF. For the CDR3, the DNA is TGCAGCGTTGGTCGGGAGGTCGCTGAAGCTTTCTTT.